This TCR beta chain was captured by sequencing in a study of CD8 T cells in ankylosing spondylitis. Whole-study findings and limits: About 8 highly homologous variants made up a TCR beta motif, and this motif appeared characteristic of ankylosing spondylitis blood. As for the disease-linked clones, they showed a CD8+ phenotype and occurred at relatively low frequencies in peripheral blood. From matched ankylosing spondylitis synovial fluid, disease-linked clones were reportedly recovered at significantly enriched levels.

CDR1 and CDR2 from the germline V gene are SGHNT and YYREEE (reference sequence). V dropped 4 bases and J dropped 6 bases, with 16 bases sitting between them. The CDR3 runs 14 residues. In making TCR beta libraries, quantitative 5'-RACE with molecular barcodes was used. TCRdb re-derived calls from the 5' RACE reads in MiXCR, one entry per CDR3 protein. The repertoire holds more than 500,000 distinct CDR3 sequences, approximately 5% seen once, with under 4.5% in the top ten. This clonotype was found many times. As yet, its antigen is unknown. The sequence came from a male donor with ankylosing spondylitis. The chain links TRBV5-4 to TRBJ1-2; D might be TRBD1 (6 bases). Sequencing was done on a sample of blood, either unsorted or a sorted T cell fraction (not recorded which). CDR3 region: CASSHRDIQDGYTF. CDR3 coding DNA: TGTGCCAGCAGCCACCGGGACATTCAGGATGGCTACACCTTC.